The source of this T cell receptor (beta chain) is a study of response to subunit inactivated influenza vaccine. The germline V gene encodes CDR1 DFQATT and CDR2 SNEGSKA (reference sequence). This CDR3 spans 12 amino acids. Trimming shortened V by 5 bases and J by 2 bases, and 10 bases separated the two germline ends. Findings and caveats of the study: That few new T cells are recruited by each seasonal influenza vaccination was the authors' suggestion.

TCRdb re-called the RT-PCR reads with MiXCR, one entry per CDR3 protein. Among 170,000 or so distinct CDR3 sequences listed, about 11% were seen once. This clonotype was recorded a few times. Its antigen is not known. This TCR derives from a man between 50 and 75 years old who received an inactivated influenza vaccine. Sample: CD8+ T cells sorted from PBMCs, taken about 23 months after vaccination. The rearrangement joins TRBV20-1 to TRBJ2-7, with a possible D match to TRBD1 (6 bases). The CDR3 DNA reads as TGCAGTGCTGTACAGGGCCCCTACGAGCAGTACTTC. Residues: CSAVQGPYEQYF.